Presented here are 4 T cell receptor beta chains from one specimen sequenced in a study of T-cell memory formation after mild COVID-19 (dated by TCRdb to about 2021). The library came from 5' RACE. Sequencing was carried out with an Illumina NovaSeq 6000. TCRdb handled the public reads itself, with Q25 trimming in fastp and clone calling in MiXCR, and kept productive beta chains. Identical CDR3 proteins give one entry, which carries the most common genes and DNA. The sample yields approximately 580,000 distinct CDR3 sequences; roughly 22% were counted once. In total, the top ten clones hold under 15% of the sample. Specimen: PBMCs or a T cell subset sorted from them (not recorded which). The receptors shown here come from an adult woman who had mild COVID-19 (a few samples of this study predate the infection). The sample titles of this study are shuffled in the database, so cell type and time point are left out; the donor was told from shared clones.

This clonotype was observed a few times. The rearrangement uses TRBV2 and TRBJ2-7, with 10 nucleotides matching TRBD1. There are 15 residues in the CDR3. Germline lookup yields CDR1 SNHLY and CDR2 FYNNEI. V shed 3 bases, J shed 2 bases, and the junction held 4 bases outside the gene matches. CDR3 region: CASSDETGGAYEQYF. The CDR3 DNA reads as TGTGCCAGCAGTGACGAGACAGGGGGCGCCTACGAGCAGTACTTC.

This clonotype has just a few counts. The V and J genes are TRBV7-6 and TRBJ2-7; no clear D gene. Trimming stripped 5 bases from V and 2 bases from J, with 16 bases between. The CDR3 is 15 residues long. From germline, CDR1 is SGHVS and CDR2 FNYEAQ. The CDR3 DNA reads as TGTGCCAGCAGCGGTGGCGCAGCCGTACCCTACGAGCAGTACTTC. This translates into CASSGGAAVPYEQYF.

This clonotype has a count of ten or more. This chain links TRBV25-1 with TRBJ2-1, with TRBD2 identical over 10 bases. This CDR3 is built from 15 residues. Trimming cost V 4 bases and J 6 bases; bases outside gene matches: 6. Germline lookup yields CDR1 MGHDK and CDR2 SYGVNS. CDR3 sequence (DNA): TGTGCCAGCAGTGCTCTAGCGGGAGAGGCCAATGAGCAGTTCTTC. It is translated as CASSALAGEANEQFF.

Only a few counts were recorded for this clonotype. V usage is TRBV7-8 and J usage is TRBJ2-1; weak D call: TRBD2 (7 bases). V dropped 1 base and J dropped 4 bases, with 17 bases sitting between them. This CDR3 spans 17 amino acids. Looked up from germline, CDR1 is SGHVS and CDR2 is FQNEAQ. CDR3 in amino acids: CASSLDLGGRKYNEQFF. Written as DNA, the CDR3 is TGTGCCAGCAGCTTAGATTTGGGGGGGCGTAAATACAATGAGCAGTTCTTC.